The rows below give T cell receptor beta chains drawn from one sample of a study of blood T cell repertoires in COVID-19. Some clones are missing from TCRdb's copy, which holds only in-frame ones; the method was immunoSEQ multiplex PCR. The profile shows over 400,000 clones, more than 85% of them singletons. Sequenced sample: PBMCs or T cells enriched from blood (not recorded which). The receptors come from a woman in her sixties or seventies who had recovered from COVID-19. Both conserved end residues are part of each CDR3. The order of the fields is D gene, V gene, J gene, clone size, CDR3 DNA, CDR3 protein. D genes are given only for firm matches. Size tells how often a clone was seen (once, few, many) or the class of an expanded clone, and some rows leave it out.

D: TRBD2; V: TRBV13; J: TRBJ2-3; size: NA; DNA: TGTGCCAGCAGCTTAGGCGGGGGGGCAGATACGCAGTATTTT; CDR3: CASSLGGGADTQYF
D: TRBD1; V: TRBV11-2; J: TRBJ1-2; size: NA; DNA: TGTGCCAGCAGCCTGGACAGGAACTATGGCTACACCTTC; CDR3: CASSLDRNYGYTF
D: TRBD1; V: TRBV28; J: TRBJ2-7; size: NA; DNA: TGTGCCAGCGTCCGGGACAGGGGCTACGAGCAGTACTTC; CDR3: CASVRDRGYEQYF
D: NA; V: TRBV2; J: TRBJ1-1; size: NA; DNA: TGTGCCAGCACGAAGGAATGGCAGCGCACTGAAGCTTTCTTT; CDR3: CASTKEWQRTEAFF
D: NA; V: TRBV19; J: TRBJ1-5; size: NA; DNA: TGTGCCAGTAGTATTTATCTTCAGGTTCATCAGCCCCAGCATTTT; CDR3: CASSIYLQVHQPQHF
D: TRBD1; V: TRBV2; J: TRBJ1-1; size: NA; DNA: TGTGCCAGCGGTCGGACAGGCACTGAAGCTTTCTTT; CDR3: CASGRTGTEAFF
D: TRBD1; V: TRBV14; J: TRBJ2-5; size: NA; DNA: TGTGCCAGCAGCCGGACTGGACAGGGCAAAGGGTTAGAGACCCAGTACTTC; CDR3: CASSRTGQGKGLETQYF
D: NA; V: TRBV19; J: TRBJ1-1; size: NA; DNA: TGTGCCAGTAGTCCCTCGGGGGGAATTACTGAAGCTTTCTTT; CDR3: CASSPSGGITEAFF
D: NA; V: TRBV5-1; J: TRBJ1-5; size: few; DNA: TGCGCCAGCAGCTTGGCAGGGGAGAGCAATCAGCCCCAGCATTTT; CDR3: CASSLAGESNQPQHF
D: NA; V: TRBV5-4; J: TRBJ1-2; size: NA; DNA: TGTGCCAGCAGCTTACGGGGGAGCGATGGCTACACCTTC; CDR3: CASSLRGSDGYTF
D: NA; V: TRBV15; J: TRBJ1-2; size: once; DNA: TGTGCCACCAGCAGAGACGAGACGGGCTATGGCTACACCTTC; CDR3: CATSRDETGYGYTF
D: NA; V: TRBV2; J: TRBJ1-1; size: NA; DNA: TGTGCCAGCAGTGAAGCCTTTCGACAGGCTTACATGAACACTGAAGCTTTCTTT; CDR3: CASSEAFRQAYMNTEAFF
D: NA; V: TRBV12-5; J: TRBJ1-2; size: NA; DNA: TGTGCTAGTGGTTTGGGGGGCGATGGCTACACCTTC; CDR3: CASGLGGDGYTF
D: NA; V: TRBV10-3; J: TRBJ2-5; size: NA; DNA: TGTGCCATCGCGGACAGCGGCCACCAAGAGACCCAGTACTTC; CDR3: CAIADSGHQETQYF
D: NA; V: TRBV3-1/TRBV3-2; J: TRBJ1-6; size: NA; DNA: TGTGCCAGCAGCAAAGATGCGGCCCTCCACTTT; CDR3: CASSKDAALHF
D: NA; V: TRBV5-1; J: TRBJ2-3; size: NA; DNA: TGCGCCAGCAGCTCCACAGGCCATTCCACAGATACGCAGTATTTT; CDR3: CASSSTGHSTDTQYF
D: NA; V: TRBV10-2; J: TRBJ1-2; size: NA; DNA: TGCGCCAGCAGTGTCGGGGGGCGGGAAGGCTACACCTTC; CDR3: CASSVGGREGYTF
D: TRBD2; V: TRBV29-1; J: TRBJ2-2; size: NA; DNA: TGCAGCGTTTCCTACCCCGGGACTAGCGGGAACACCGGGGAGCTGTTTTTT; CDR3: CSVSYPGTSGNTGELFF
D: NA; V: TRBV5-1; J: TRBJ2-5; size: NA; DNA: TGCGCCAGCAGCTTGGATCCCGGCAGGGAGGAGGAGACCCAGTACTTC; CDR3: CASSLDPGREEETQYF
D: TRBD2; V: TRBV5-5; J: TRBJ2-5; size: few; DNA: TGTGCCAGCAGCTTGGGACTACTCAGCGGGGCTGGAGAGACCCAGTACTTC; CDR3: CASSLGLLSGAGETQYF
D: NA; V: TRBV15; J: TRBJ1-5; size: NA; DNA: TGTGCCACCGAATTCGACAGGAGCAATCAGCCCCAGCATTTT; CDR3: CATEFDRSNQPQHF
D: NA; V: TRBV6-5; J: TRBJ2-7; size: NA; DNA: TGTGCCAGCAGTCCCCGGCCAGGCGAGCAGTACTTC; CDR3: CASSPRPGEQYF
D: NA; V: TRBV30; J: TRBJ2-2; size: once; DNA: TGTGCCTGGGGGTGGGGCCCCGGGGAGCTGTTTTTT; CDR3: CAWGWGPGELFF
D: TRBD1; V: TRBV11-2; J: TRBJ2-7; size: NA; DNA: TGTGCCAGCAGATGGGAGGGGACAGGGCCCTACGAGCAGTACTTC; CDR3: CASRWEGTGPYEQYF